Listed below are T cell receptor beta chains from one sample, sequenced in a study of T cells in Graves' hyperthyroidism and ophthalmopathy. TCRdb analysed the multiplex PCR reads with MiXCR anew, one entry per CDR3 protein. The sample yields hundreds of thousands of distinct CDR3 sequences, under 25% seen once. Sample: blood. These receptors originate from a woman aged 65 to 85 with Graves' ophthalmopathy. The CDR3 runs from the conserved cysteine through the conserved F or W. The order of the fields is V gene, D gene, clone size, CDR3 length, J gene, CDR3 DNA, CDR3 protein. A D gene is named only where the DNA matches it firmly. Not every row has a clone size; where given, it reads once, few, many or a size class.

TRBV12-3/TRBV12-4	-	many	15	TRBJ2-7	TGTGCCAGCAGCCCCCAGGGGCATAGGACCTACGAGCAGTACTTC	CASSPQGHRTYEQYF
TRBV7-7	-	-	13	TRBJ2-5	TGTGCTAGCAGCTCCAGACATGGGGGGACCCAGTACTTC	CASSSRHGGTQYF
TRBV20-1	TRBD2	-	14	TRBJ2-3	TGCAGTGCGCTAGCGGGAGAACGAGTAGATACGCAGTATTTT	CSALAGERVDTQYF
TRBV6-1	-	many	15	TRBJ1-5	TGTGCCAGCAGCAGGTCTGGACATAGCAATCAGCCCCAGCATTTT	CASSRSGHSNQPQHF
TRBV12-3/TRBV12-4	-	-	14	TRBJ2-5	TGTGCCAGCACCCCCCAGGGTGGCAGGGAGACCCAGTACTTC	CASTPQGGRETQYF
TRBV6-1	TRBD1	few	14	TRBJ2-7	TGTGCCAGCAGACCGACAGGGACCCCCTACGAGCAGTACTTC	CASRPTGTPYEQYF
TRBV7-8	-	few	15	TRBJ1-2	TGTGCCAGCAGCTTAGCCGGTCAGGGTGACTATGGCTACACCTTC	CASSLAGQGDYGYTF
TRBV18	-	few	17	TRBJ1-6	TGTGCCAGCTCACCCACCAACCCCAACTCCTATAATTCACCCCTCCACTTT	CASSPTNPNSYNSPLHF
TRBV2	TRBD2	many	15	TRBJ2-5	TGTGCCAGCAACCGGCAGCGGGAGGGACAAGAGACCCAGTACTTC	CASNRQREGQETQYF
TRBV6-2/TRBV6-3	-	-	15	TRBJ2-3	TGTGCCAGCAGTTATGGTTCAGGATTCCCAGATACGCAGTATTTT	CASSYGSGFPDTQYF
TRBV6-2/TRBV6-3	-	many	13	TRBJ1-1	TGTGCCAGCAGTTACATCAGGAACACTGAAGCTTTCTTT	CASSYIRNTEAFF
TRBV18	TRBD1	few	13	TRBJ1-1	TGTGCCAGCTTGCCAGGGGGAAATACTGAAGCTTTCTTT	CASLPGGNTEAFF
TRBV6-2/TRBV6-3	-	few	16	TRBJ1-5	TGTGCCAGCAGTTACGGGGGGGCGCAAGGGAATCAGCCCCAGCATTTT	CASSYGGAQGNQPQHF
TRBV6-1	TRBD1	-	15	TRBJ1-5	TGTGCCAGCAGCGAATACAGGGGGCCGGGTCAGCCCCAGCATTTT	CASSEYRGPGQPQHF
TRBV19	TRBD2	few	13	TRBJ2-3	TGTGCCAGTAGTTCCCAGCGGGAGGATACGCAGTATTTT	CASSSQREDTQYF
TRBV12-3/TRBV12-4	-	many	16	TRBJ2-3	TGTGCCAGCAGTTCCCGGCGACAGTCTAGCACAGATACGCAGTATTTT	CASSSRRQSSTDTQYF
TRBV18	TRBD1	few	16	TRBJ2-1	TGTGCCAGCTCACCTCCGGGACAGGGTCTCTACAATGAGCAGTTCTTC	CASSPPGQGLYNEQFF
TRBV28	TRBD1	few	15	TRBJ2-7	TGTGCCAGCAGCTCTAGAACAGGGGGCGGCTACGAGCAGTACTTC	CASSSRTGGGYEQYF
TRBV30	-	-	12	TRBJ2-7	TGTGCCTGGATCAGGACACCCGGGGAGCAGTACTTC	CAWIRTPGEQYF
TRBV3-1	-	-	15	TRBJ1-1	TGTGCCAGCAGTCCGTCGGGGAAATTGAACACTGAAGCTTTCTTT	CASSPSGKLNTEAFF
TRBV20-1	-	few	13	TRBJ2-3	TGCAGTGCCACCCCTGGGAGCACAGATACGCAGTATTTT	CSATPGSTDTQYF
TRBV20-1	-	few	13	TRBJ2-7	TGCAGTGCTAGCCCGGGCTCCCTGGGCGAGCAGTACTTC	CSASPGSLGEQYF
TRBV29-1	TRBD2	few	13	TRBJ2-1	TGCAGCTCTGGACTAGCGGGATTAAATGAGCAGTTCTTC	CSSGLAGLNEQFF
TRBV7-8	TRBD1	-	14	TRBJ2-7	TGTGCCAGCAGGGCCGAGACAGGGCGATACGAGCAGTACTTC	CASRAETGRYEQYF
TRBV24-1	TRBD1	-	13	TRBJ1-1	TGTGCCACCAGTGACCCGGACAGGGACGGGGCTTTCTTT	CATSDPDRDGAFF
TRBV12-3/TRBV12-4	-	many	14	TRBJ1-1	TGTGCCACCCGCGGGAGGGTAAGGAACACTGAAGCTTTCTTT	CATRGRVRNTEAFF
TRBV12-3/TRBV12-4	TRBD1	many	15	TRBJ1-5	TGTGCCAGCAGTTTGGGTGGAGGGGGCTATCAGCCCCAGCATTTT	CASSLGGGGYQPQHF
TRBV6-1	-	many	14	TRBJ1-2	TGTGCCAGCAGATGGATTAAGGGATCCTATGGCTACACCTTC	CASRWIKGSYGYTF
TRBV29-1	-	-	12	TRBJ1-1	TGCAGCGTTGAAGTGGGAAACACTGAAGCTTTCTTT	CSVEVGNTEAFF
TRBV2	-	-	17	TRBJ2-6	TGTGCCAGCAGACAGTACAGGGGGGGTTCTGGGGCCAACGTCCTGACTTTC	CASRQYRGGSGANVLTF
TRBV6-6	-	-	16	TRBJ2-1	TGTGCCAGCAGTTACTCGGCCCGCCGCTCCTACAATGAGCAGTTCTTC	CASSYSARRSYNEQFF
TRBV5-1	TRBD2	-	17	TRBJ2-7	TGCGCCAGCAGTAGGAGCAGCGGGAGCCCTAGCTCCTACGAGCAGTACTTC	CASSRSSGSPSSYEQYF
TRBV7-9	-	few	15	TRBJ2-7	TGTGCCAGCAGCCGATCACTTTGGTCAACCTACGAGCAGTACTTC	CASSRSLWSTYEQYF
TRBV6-4	-	few	14	TRBJ2-3	TGTGCCAGCAGTGCCGGGACTAGCACAGATACGCAGTATTTT	CASSAGTSTDTQYF
TRBV5-1	-	many	15	TRBJ2-2	TGCGCCACCCAGCCCGGCGGGGGCAACACCGGGGAGCTGTTTTTT	CATQPGGGNTGELFF
TRBV7-8	-	-	15	TRBJ2-7	TGTGCCAGCAGCTTTAGCGGCGTCAACTCCTACGAGCAGTACTTC	CASSFSGVNSYEQYF
TRBV6-2/TRBV6-3	TRBD2	-	15	TRBJ2-3	TGTGCCAGTGTTAGCGGGAGAACTAGCACAGATACGCAGTATTTT	CASVSGRTSTDTQYF
TRBV6-5	TRBD2	-	21	TRBJ2-3	TGTGCCAGCAGTTACTCATGGACTAGCGGGAACCCCACCACTAGCACAGATACGCAGTATTTT	CASSYSWTSGNPTTSTDTQYF
TRBV6-5	TRBD1	-	14	TRBJ2-7	TGTGCCAGCAGTTACTCTAGGGGGCTAGGCGAGCAGTACTTC	CASSYSRGLGEQYF
TRBV2	TRBD1	-	15	TRBJ2-2	TGTGCCACCTCAGGGGGACAGGGACTCACCGGGGAGCTGTTTTTT	CATSGGQGLTGELFF
TRBV7-9	-	many	15	TRBJ1-1	TGTGCCAGCAGCTTAGCGGGACGGGGGAACACTGAAGCTTTCTTT	CASSLAGRGNTEAFF
TRBV12-3/TRBV12-4	-	-	15	TRBJ2-2	TGTGCCAGCAGTCCTGGGACGATCCCCTCCGGGGAGCTGTTTTTT	CASSPGTIPSGELFF
TRBV12-3/TRBV12-4	-	many	14	TRBJ2-2	TGTGCCAGCAGTTTGGTGGCTGGCACCGGGGAGCTGTTTTTT	CASSLVAGTGELFF
TRBV5-1	TRBD2	few	15	TRBJ2-1	TGCGCCAGCAGCGCGGCGGGGGGAACGGTCGATGAGCAGTTCTTC	CASSAAGGTVDEQFF
TRBV20-1	-	-	13	TRBJ1-3	TGCAGTGCTGGGCGGGACCGGGCAAACACCATATATTTT	CSAGRDRANTIYF
TRBV9	-	-	14	TRBJ2-2	TGTGCCAGCAGCGTAGAAGCGAGCACCGGGGAGCTGTTTTTT	CASSVEASTGELFF
TRBV14	-	-	15	TRBJ2-7	TGTGCCAGCAGTCACCTGGGACGGGCCGACTACGAGCAGTACTTC	CASSHLGRADYEQYF
TRBV4-1	-	-	15	TRBJ2-1	TGCGCCAGCAGGGACTCCCCGGGAGCATACAATGAGCAGTTCTTC	CASRDSPGAYNEQFF
TRBV12-3/TRBV12-4	TRBD1	-	13	TRBJ1-2	TGTGCCAGCAGTGCCGTACAGGGGGTCGGCTACACCTTC	CASSAVQGVGYTF
TRBV12-3/TRBV12-4	-	few	15	TRBJ2-5	TGTGCCAGCAGTTTAGCCGGCGCGGAGGGGGAGACCCAGTACTTC	CASSLAGAEGETQYF
TRBV19	-	-	14	TRBJ1-1	TGTGCCAGTAGTATGCTGGGGACGGACACTGAAGCTTTCTTT	CASSMLGTDTEAFF
TRBV10-2	TRBD2	-	15	TRBJ2-7	TGCGCCAGCAGTGGAATAACTAGCGGTACCTACGAGCAGTACTTC	CASSGITSGTYEQYF
TRBV19	TRBD1	many	13	TRBJ1-2	TGTGCCAGTAGTATCGGACAGGGCTATGGCTACACCTTC	CASSIGQGYGYTF
TRBV20-1	-	-	13	TRBJ2-1	TGCAGTAGTAACCGGGACCGCAACAATGAGCAGTTCTTC	CSSNRDRNNEQFF
TRBV7-6	TRBD2	few	15	TRBJ2-7	TGTGCCAGCAGCCCGAGGACTAGCGGGAGGTCTGAGCAGTACTTC	CASSPRTSGRSEQYF
TRBV12-3/TRBV12-4	TRBD1	few	15	TRBJ1-1	TGTGCCAGCAGTTTATCAGGGGGCGGGGAGACTGAAGCTTTCTTT	CASSLSGGGETEAFF
TRBV28	TRBD1	-	16	TRBJ1-5	TGTGCCAGCAGTTTTCCATCAGGGGGTCGCAATCAGCCCCAGCATTTT	CASSFPSGGRNQPQHF
TRBV27	TRBD1	many	13	TRBJ2-3	TGTGCCAGCAGCAGACAGGGTAGAGATACGCAGTATTTT	CASSRQGRDTQYF
TRBV19	-	-	16	TRBJ2-5	TGTGCCAGTAGTACCCCCCGGGGGGCTGGTGGAGAGACCCAGTACTTC	CASSTPRGAGGETQYF
TRBV20-1	TRBD2	few	14	TRBJ2-7	TGCAGTGCCACCCCCGGGACTAGCGGCTACGAGCAGTACTTC	CSATPGTSGYEQYF